A single T cell receptor beta chain is shown here with its context. What it recognizes is unknown. Measured with immunoSEQ multiplex PCR; TCRdb has only the in-frame clones, and not every one. The repertoire holds 70,000 or so clones, with about 85% as singletons. This sample stems from a study of OX40 agonist ivuxolimab in advanced cancers. Study-level points and caveats: Relative to CD4+, CD8+ T cells held more expanded clones on average. Patients with a partial response at 0.1-3.0 mg/kg had among the lowest clonal expansion. It was also the case that some nonresponders had low normalized T-cell clonal expansion.

V lost 2 bases and J 7 bases, leaving 18 bases between the germline ends. CDR3 length equals 16 residues. Germline V gene lookup returns CDR1 MNHEY and CDR2 SVGAGI. This specimen consisted of CD4+ or CD8+ T cells sorted from blood, obtained in a trial of the OX40 agonist ivuxolimab. The chain recombines TRBV6-5 with TRBJ2-1, with D perhaps TRBD1 or TRBD2 (6 bases each). This TCR came from an adult with an advanced solid tumor such as melanoma, head and neck, liver or kidney cancer. This chain's CDR3 is CASSYVTGALKNEQFF. In DNA, the CDR3 is TGTGCCAGCAGTTACGTAACGGGGGCCCTTAAAAATGAGCAGTTCTTC.